This TCR beta chain was retrieved from a study of blood T cell repertoires in COVID-19. The wider study: Samples came from the United States, Italy and Spain, spanning acute and convalescent COVID-19.

Clinical history reported by participants formed the basis on which cohorts were assigned. The V gene end was trimmed by 4 bases and the J gene end by 0 bases; junction bases not matched to a gene: 22. The length of the CDR3 is 22 residues. CDR1 SGHRS and CDR2 YFSETQ come from the germline V gene. TCRdb keeps only in-frame clones here, not all; method: immunoSEQ multiplex PCR. The sample includes under 200,000 clones, roughly 80% of them seen just once. The source of this sequence is a woman aged 55 to 70 who had recovered from COVID-19. This chain uses TRBV5-1 with TRBJ2-4; the match to TRBD1 covers 10 bases. The sequenced sample was PBMCs or T cells enriched from blood (not recorded which). Here the CDR3 DNA reads TGCGCCAGCAGCGCCGCGTCCTTCTGGGACAGGGGTGGGGTTTTAGCCAAAAACATTCAGTACTTC. This translates into CASSAASFWDRGGVLAKNIQYF.